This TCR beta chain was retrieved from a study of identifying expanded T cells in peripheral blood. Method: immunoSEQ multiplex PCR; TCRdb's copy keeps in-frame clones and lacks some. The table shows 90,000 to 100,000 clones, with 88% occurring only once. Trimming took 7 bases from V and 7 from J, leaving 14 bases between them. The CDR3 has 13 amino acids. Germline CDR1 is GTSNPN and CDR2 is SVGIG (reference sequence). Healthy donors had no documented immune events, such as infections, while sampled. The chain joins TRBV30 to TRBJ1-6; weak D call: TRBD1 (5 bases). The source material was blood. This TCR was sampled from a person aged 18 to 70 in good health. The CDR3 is CAYDKRGNSPLHF. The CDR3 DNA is TGTGCCTACGACAAAAGGGGCAATTCACCCCTCCACTTT.